This T cell receptor beta chain was recovered during a study of T cells after posttransplantation cyclophosphamide. Profiled with immunoSEQ multiplex PCR; TCRdb holds only in-frame clones, not every one. The table includes about 2,900 clones, 61% detected once. Germline CDR1 reads GTSNPN; CDR2 reads SVGIG (reference sequence). This CDR3 region has 15 residues. The ends lost 4 bases at V and 9 bases at J; junction bases unmatched: 11. Sequences were obtained from memory CD8+ T cells sorted from blood. The receptor's source is a woman aged 25 to 39 in good health and a related stem cell transplant donor. The rearrangement uses TRBV30 and TRBJ1-6, with 8 positions matching TRBD1. The CDR3 protein is CAWKPLTGDGSPLHF. CDR3 DNA sequence: TGTGCCTGGAAGCCTTTGACAGGGGATGGTTCACCCCTCCACTTT.